These T cell receptor beta chains were read from a single sample in a study of CD8 T cells in ankylosing spondylitis. From the 5' RACE reads, TCRdb called clonotypes with MiXCR, one entry per CDR3 protein. The table has roughly 90,000 distinct CDR3 sequences, about 9% seen once. Sequencing was done on a sample of blood, either unsorted or a sorted T cell fraction (not recorded which). Receptors originate from a male donor with ankylosing spondylitis. CDR3s include the opening cysteine and the closing phenylalanine or tryptophan. The D gene is left open where the match is weak. Clone size is not always given. Where it is, it says once, few, many or a class for expanded clones.

d_call	clone_size	cdr3_length	v_call	j_call	cdr3_nt	cdr3_aa
-	many	11	TRBV30	TRBJ1-1	TGTGCCTGGAGTCTAGGGGACCCAGCTTTCTTT	CAWSLGDPAFF
-	many	15	TRBV4-1	TRBJ1-2	TGCGCCAGCAGCCACAGGACGAGAGTTAACTATGGCTACACCTTC	CASSHRTRVNYGYTF
TRBD1	many	14	TRBV5-6	TRBJ1-2	TGTGCCAGCAGCTTTTTAGGACAGGGCTATGGCTACACCTTC	CASSFLGQGYGYTF
TRBD2	many	15	TRBV20-1	TRBJ2-1	TGCAGTGCGCAGACTAGCTGGACTTCCTACAATGAGCAGTTCTTC	CSAQTSWTSYNEQFF
-	many	12	TRBV5-1	TRBJ1-2	TGCGCCAGCAGCTTGGCCCAGGATGGCTACACCTTC	CASSLAQDGYTF
TRBD2	medium-sized	14	TRBV11-2	TRBJ2-5	TGTGCCAGCAGCTTAGGGGGGGGTCAAGAGACCCAGTACTTC	CASSLGGGQETQYF
TRBD1	-	16	TRBV5-6	TRBJ1-5	TGTGCCAGCAGCTTCGGCCGACAGGGGGGGTATCAGCCCCAGCATTTT	CASSFGRQGGYQPQHF
-	-	18	TRBV29-1	TRBJ1-2	TGCAGCGTTGGAGACCTTGATAAGGGGACCCTAGGTCACTATGGCTACACCTTC	CSVGDLDKGTLGHYGYTF
TRBD1	many	13	TRBV2	TRBJ2-3	TGTGCCAGCAGACAGGGGTTCACAGATACGCAGTATTTT	CASRQGFTDTQYF
-	-	15	TRBV5-1	TRBJ1-3	TGCGCCAGCAGAGAGACGGAGAGCTCTGGAAACACCATATATTTT	CASRETESSGNTIYF
-	many	13	TRBV20-1	TRBJ2-7	TGCAGTGCCAGACTATTTTCCCGCTACGAGCAGTACTTC	CSARLFSRYEQYF
TRBD1	-	15	TRBV20-1	TRBJ1-6	TGCAGTGCTAGAGAGACAGGGGCAGGTAATTCACCCCTCCACTTT	CSARETGAGNSPLHF
-	few	15	TRBV5-5	TRBJ2-7	TGTGCCAGCAGCTTGCAGGCTTTTGATTCCTACGAGCAGTACTTC	CASSLQAFDSYEQYF
TRBD1	-	19	TRBV27	TRBJ2-6	TGTGCCAGCAGTCTCGGACAGGGGGCCCTACTCTCTGGGGCCAACGTCCTGACTTTC	CASSLGQGALLSGANVLTF
TRBD2	many	18	TRBV2	TRBJ2-2	TGTGCCAGCAGTGAACCAGGACTAGCGGGAGTTGGAACCGGGGAGCTGTTTTTT	CASSEPGLAGVGTGELFF
-	few	17	TRBV11-1	TRBJ2-2	TGTGCCAGCAGCTCGCCGGGACGGGGCTTGTCCTCCGGGGAGCTGTTTTTT	CASSSPGRGLSSGELFF
-	many	11	TRBV12-3/TRBV12-4	TRBJ1-1	TGTGCCAGCCTAGGGGGGCCTGAAGCTTTCTTT	CASLGGPEAFF
TRBD1	many	15	TRBV7-9	TRBJ2-3	TGTGCCAGCAGCCTAGGGGGCCTCAGCACAGATACGCAGTATTTT	CASSLGGLSTDTQYF
TRBD1	-	15	TRBV15	TRBJ1-1	TGTGCCACCAGCAGAGGACAGGGTGGGAACACTGAAGCTTTCTTT	CATSRGQGGNTEAFF
-	-	13	TRBV2	TRBJ2-7	TGTGCCAGCGAAGGGGACGGCCCTTTAACGCAGTACTTC	CASEGDGPLTQYF
TRBD2	few	16	TRBV19	TRBJ2-2	TGTGCCAGTAGTGGGTGGCTAGCGGGAGACACCGGGGAGCTGTTTTTT	CASSGWLAGDTGELFF
-	-	13	TRBV28	TRBJ2-7	TGTGCCAGCAGTTTGCGGGCAGCCTACGAGCAGTACTTC	CASSLRAAYEQYF
-	-	17	TRBV9	TRBJ1-5	TGTGCCAGCAGCTCCGGGGGGGGGACGGTTGACAATCAGCCCCAGCATTTT	CASSSGGGTVDNQPQHF
-	many	16	TRBV10-3	TRBJ2-2	TGTGCCATCAGTGCCACCCGCGGAGAAGGGACCGGGGAGCTGTTTTTT	CAISATRGEGTGELFF
TRBD1	-	17	TRBV4-1	TRBJ1-5	TGCGCCAGCAGCCAAGATGGGACAGACTATAGCAATCAGCCCCAGCATTTT	CASSQDGTDYSNQPQHF
TRBD2	many	20	TRBV11-2	TRBJ2-3	TGTGCCAGCAGCTTAGATCTCCTAGCGGGAGGCCCACCAAGCACAGATACGCAGTATTTT	CASSLDLLAGGPPSTDTQYF
-	many	11	TRBV11-2	TRBJ2-3	TGTGCCAGCAGGCATGGGGATACGCAGTATTTT	CASRHGDTQYF
-	many	14	TRBV12-3/TRBV12-4	TRBJ1-1	TGTGCCAGCAGTTTATCGCCTTTGAACACTGAAGCTTTCTTT	CASSLSPLNTEAFF
TRBD1	-	15	TRBV4-1	TRBJ1-2	TGCGCCAGCAGCCACGGATTCGGACAGGCGGGCGGCTACACCTTC	CASSHGFGQAGGYTF
-	few	15	TRBV6-2/TRBV6-3	TRBJ2-5	TGTGCCAGCAGTTACTCCGGATCGTACCAAGAGACCCAGTACTTC	CASSYSGSYQETQYF
-	many	14	TRBV5-1	TRBJ1-1	TGCGCCAGCAGCTTGGTTCCCCTTAGCTCGGAAACTTTCTTT	CASSLVPLSSETFF